This is a list of T cell receptor beta chains from one sample in a study of spatial heterogeneity in lung cancer. MiXCR, applied by TCRdb to the 5' RACE reads, yields one record per CDR3 protein. The sample gives about 23,000 distinct CDR3 sequences, 5% to 7% of which show up once; 10% is in the top ten. The source material was lung tumor tissue, sampled at surgery. These receptors were obtained from a male donor with early-stage non-small cell lung cancer. The CDR3 runs from the conserved cysteine through the conserved F or W. Each record gives: J gene, clone size, D gene, V gene, CDR3 DNA, CDR3 protein. D genes are given only for firm matches. Clone size appears in some rows only: once, few, many, or a class for an expanded clone.

j_call: TRBJ1-2; clone_size: many; d_call: NA; v_call: TRBV18; cdr3_nt: TGTGCCAGCTCCGAGAGGGTATCGGACTATGGCTACACCTTC; cdr3_aa: CASSERVSDYGYTF
j_call: TRBJ2-7; clone_size: NA; d_call: TRBD1; v_call: TRBV28; cdr3_nt: TGTGCCACCAGACAGGGGAAATACGAGCAGTACTTC; cdr3_aa: CATRQGKYEQYF
j_call: TRBJ1-1; clone_size: many; d_call: NA; v_call: TRBV5-1; cdr3_nt: TGCGCCAGCAGCTTGATAGGGGAGACTGAAGCTTTCTTT; cdr3_aa: CASSLIGETEAFF
j_call: TRBJ2-3; clone_size: many; d_call: NA; v_call: TRBV7-9; cdr3_nt: TGTGCCGTCCCGGGGACGAGGGCGGCAGATACGCAGTATTTT; cdr3_aa: CAVPGTRAADTQYF
j_call: TRBJ2-7; clone_size: medium-sized; d_call: NA; v_call: TRBV5-1; cdr3_nt: TGCGCCAGCAGCTTGTTCGGGAACGAGCAGTACTTC; cdr3_aa: CASSLFGNEQYF
j_call: TRBJ2-3; clone_size: NA; d_call: NA; v_call: TRBV7-2; cdr3_nt: TGTGCCAGCTCACGGGGGTATGAAGATACGCAGTATTTT; cdr3_aa: CASSRGYEDTQYF
j_call: TRBJ2-3; clone_size: many; d_call: NA; v_call: TRBV5-1; cdr3_nt: TGCGCCAGCAGCTCCACAGATACGCAGTATTTT; cdr3_aa: CASSSTDTQYF
j_call: TRBJ2-7; clone_size: many; d_call: NA; v_call: TRBV10-3; cdr3_nt: TGTGCCATCAGTGCGGACAACTCCTACGAGCAGTACTTC; cdr3_aa: CAISADNSYEQYF
j_call: TRBJ2-3; clone_size: many; d_call: NA; v_call: TRBV4-3; cdr3_nt: TGCGCCAGCAGCCAAGGTTTGGGCGGGGATACAGATACGCAGTATTTT; cdr3_aa: CASSQGLGGDTDTQYF
j_call: TRBJ2-3; clone_size: many; d_call: NA; v_call: TRBV7-2; cdr3_nt: TGTGCCAGCAGCTTTGCCTGGCGGTTGGGAAATACGCAGTATTTT; cdr3_aa: CASSFAWRLGNTQYF
j_call: TRBJ2-7; clone_size: many; d_call: NA; v_call: TRBV7-6; cdr3_nt: TGTGCCAGCAGCCTCGAAGTAACGGGGCTCGAGCAGTACTTC; cdr3_aa: CASSLEVTGLEQYF
j_call: TRBJ1-1; clone_size: many; d_call: NA; v_call: TRBV19; cdr3_nt: TGTGCCAGTAGTGCCATGAACACTGAAGCTTTCTTT; cdr3_aa: CASSAMNTEAFF
j_call: TRBJ2-1; clone_size: NA; d_call: TRBD1; v_call: TRBV10-3; cdr3_nt: TGTGCCATCAGACCACAGGGGGCTGGATACAATGAGCAGTTCTTC; cdr3_aa: CAIRPQGAGYNEQFF
j_call: TRBJ2-2; clone_size: medium-sized; d_call: NA; v_call: TRBV7-9; cdr3_nt: TGTGCCAGCAAACGAGGAGGCACCGGGGAGCTGTTTTTT; cdr3_aa: CASKRGGTGELFF
j_call: TRBJ1-1; clone_size: many; d_call: TRBD1; v_call: TRBV20-1; cdr3_nt: TGCAGTGCTACGGACAGGGCATGGAACACTGAAGCTTTCTTT; cdr3_aa: CSATDRAWNTEAFF
j_call: TRBJ2-3; clone_size: many; d_call: NA; v_call: TRBV4-3; cdr3_nt: TGCGCCAGCAGCCAAGATGTAGGGGCCGATACGCAGTATTTT; cdr3_aa: CASSQDVGADTQYF
j_call: TRBJ1-1; clone_size: many; d_call: NA; v_call: TRBV29-1; cdr3_nt: TGCAGCGTTAGTAGGGCGATGAACACTGAAGCTTTCTTT; cdr3_aa: CSVSRAMNTEAFF
j_call: TRBJ1-4; clone_size: few; d_call: NA; v_call: TRBV18; cdr3_nt: TGTGCCAGCTCACCTACGCGGCAGGTGAAAAATGAAAAACTGTTTTTT; cdr3_aa: CASSPTRQVKNEKLFF
j_call: TRBJ1-5; clone_size: many; d_call: TRBD1; v_call: TRBV5-6; cdr3_nt: TGTGCCAGCAGCACCGGATCGCGGACAGGGGGCTGGAGGAGCAATCAGCCCCAGCATTTT; cdr3_aa: CASSTGSRTGGWRSNQPQHF
j_call: TRBJ2-3; clone_size: medium-sized; d_call: NA; v_call: TRBV5-1; cdr3_nt: TGCGCCAGCAGGAAAGAGAGGAGCGGAGACCCTTTCACAGATACGCAGTATTTT; cdr3_aa: CASRKERSGDPFTDTQYF
j_call: TRBJ2-1; clone_size: many; d_call: NA; v_call: TRBV2; cdr3_nt: TGTGCCAGCGGTGGGGTGTACAATGAGCAGTTCTTC; cdr3_aa: CASGGVYNEQFF
j_call: TRBJ2-5; clone_size: few; d_call: NA; v_call: TRBV18; cdr3_nt: TGTGCCAGCTCACCGAGAGGGGAAGAGACCCAGTACTTC; cdr3_aa: CASSPRGEETQYF
j_call: TRBJ2-2; clone_size: many; d_call: NA; v_call: TRBV3-1; cdr3_nt: TGTGCCAGCAGACCGACTGACTTGGGCACCGGGGAGCTGTTTTTT; cdr3_aa: CASRPTDLGTGELFF
j_call: TRBJ2-1; clone_size: many; d_call: NA; v_call: TRBV18; cdr3_nt: TGTGCCAGCTCACCGCCCGGGACTCGAAATGGTGGTGAGCAGTTCTTC; cdr3_aa: CASSPPGTRNGGEQFF
j_call: TRBJ2-1; clone_size: few; d_call: NA; v_call: TRBV6-5; cdr3_nt: TGTGCCAGCAGTTACTCGAGCTGGAACAATGAGCAGTTCTTC; cdr3_aa: CASSYSSWNNEQFF
j_call: TRBJ2-7; clone_size: many; d_call: NA; v_call: TRBV6-6; cdr3_nt: TGTGCCAGCAGAGATCAGGGCTACCCCTCCGAGCAGTACTTC; cdr3_aa: CASRDQGYPSEQYF
j_call: TRBJ2-2; clone_size: many; d_call: NA; v_call: TRBV5-1; cdr3_nt: TGCGCCAGCAGCGGGGCACGGGTTGCGAACACCGGGGAGCTGTTTTTT; cdr3_aa: CASSGARVANTGELFF
j_call: TRBJ2-5; clone_size: many; d_call: TRBD2; v_call: TRBV29-1; cdr3_nt: TGCAGCGTTTCCGGACTAGCGGAAGAGACCCAGTACTTC; cdr3_aa: CSVSGLAEETQYF
j_call: TRBJ1-5; clone_size: many; d_call: NA; v_call: TRBV28; cdr3_nt: TGTGCCAGCAGTACAGGGATCAATCAGCCCCAGCATTTT; cdr3_aa: CASSTGINQPQHF
j_call: TRBJ1-4; clone_size: many; d_call: NA; v_call: TRBV24-1; cdr3_nt: TGTGCCACCAGTGATACCCTCGGTGAAAAACTGTTTTTT; cdr3_aa: CATSDTLGEKLFF
j_call: TRBJ2-7; clone_size: NA; d_call: TRBD2; v_call: TRBV7-2; cdr3_nt: TGTGCCAGCAGCCAGACGGGACTAGCGGTCGAGCAGTACTTC; cdr3_aa: CASSQTGLAVEQYF
j_call: TRBJ1-1; clone_size: once; d_call: NA; v_call: TRBV18; cdr3_nt: TGTGCCAGCTCACCACGGGCCACCGCCCCTGAAGCTTTCTTT; cdr3_aa: CASSPRATAPEAFF
j_call: TRBJ1-5; clone_size: many; d_call: NA; v_call: TRBV5-1; cdr3_nt: TGCGCCAGCAGCTTGCGGCAGGGAAGCCAGCCCCAGCATTTT; cdr3_aa: CASSLRQGSQPQHF
j_call: TRBJ1-4; clone_size: many; d_call: NA; v_call: TRBV12-3/TRBV12-4; cdr3_nt: TGTGCCAGCAGTTTGGATGAAAAACTGTTTTTT; cdr3_aa: CASSLDEKLFF
j_call: TRBJ2-3; clone_size: many; d_call: NA; v_call: TRBV13; cdr3_nt: TGTGCCAGCAGCTTTTCGGGGGCGAACACAGATACGCAGTATTTT; cdr3_aa: CASSFSGANTDTQYF
j_call: TRBJ2-5; clone_size: NA; d_call: NA; v_call: TRBV5-1; cdr3_nt: TGCGCCAGCAGCTTGGGACAGATCGAGGAGACCCAGTACTTC; cdr3_aa: CASSLGQIEETQYF
j_call: TRBJ2-7; clone_size: many; d_call: NA; v_call: TRBV6-5; cdr3_nt: TGTGCCAGCAGTTTCCCCAAGGGCAGGCAGTACTTC; cdr3_aa: CASSFPKGRQYF
j_call: TRBJ1-4; clone_size: NA; d_call: TRBD1; v_call: TRBV25-1; cdr3_nt: TGTGCCAGCAGTGAATCAAGTGGACAGGGGTCCTTCGGTGAAAAACTGTTTTTT; cdr3_aa: CASSESSGQGSFGEKLFF
j_call: TRBJ1-1; clone_size: few; d_call: NA; v_call: TRBV7-3; cdr3_nt: TGTGCCAGCAGCCCGGGGACACCCAACACTGAAGCTTTCTTT; cdr3_aa: CASSPGTPNTEAFF
j_call: TRBJ1-1; clone_size: many; d_call: NA; v_call: TRBV7-3; cdr3_nt: TGTGCCAGCAGCTTTGGGAACACTGAAGCTTTCTTT; cdr3_aa: CASSFGNTEAFF
j_call: TRBJ2-2; clone_size: few; d_call: NA; v_call: TRBV5-1; cdr3_nt: TGCGCCAGCAGCTTGGTGGGGCTAGCGAACACCGGGGAGCTGTTTTTT; cdr3_aa: CASSLVGLANTGELFF
j_call: TRBJ1-5; clone_size: many; d_call: NA; v_call: TRBV12-3/TRBV12-4; cdr3_nt: TGTGCCAGCAGTTTAGGGGGTAATGGCAATCAGCCCCAGCATTTT; cdr3_aa: CASSLGGNGNQPQHF
j_call: TRBJ2-3; clone_size: many; d_call: NA; v_call: TRBV20-1; cdr3_nt: TGCAGTGCTAGCAATCCCGGGCACCCCCCAGCGCAGTATTTT; cdr3_aa: CSASNPGHPPAQYF
j_call: TRBJ2-5; clone_size: many; d_call: NA; v_call: TRBV3-1; cdr3_nt: TGTGCCAGCAGCCAGAGGCGCGGCCAAGAGACCCAGTACTTC; cdr3_aa: CASSQRRGQETQYF
j_call: TRBJ2-2; clone_size: many; d_call: NA; v_call: TRBV5-1; cdr3_nt: TGCGCCAGCAGCTTTGTCCGGGACACCGGGGAGCTGTTTTTT; cdr3_aa: CASSFVRDTGELFF
j_call: TRBJ1-2; clone_size: many; d_call: NA; v_call: TRBV6-6; cdr3_nt: TGTGCCAGCACTCAGAGGCAGGGTGAATTAGGCTACACCTTC; cdr3_aa: CASTQRQGELGYTF
j_call: TRBJ2-1; clone_size: NA; d_call: NA; v_call: TRBV7-7; cdr3_nt: TGTGCTAGCAGCTTCGGACCCAATGCCTACAATGAGCAGTTCTTC; cdr3_aa: CASSFGPNAYNEQFF
j_call: TRBJ2-7; clone_size: many; d_call: TRBD1; v_call: TRBV19; cdr3_nt: TGTGCCAGTAACAGAGGACAGGGCGGCTACGAGCAGTACTTC; cdr3_aa: CASNRGQGGYEQYF
j_call: TRBJ2-2; clone_size: few; d_call: NA; v_call: TRBV7-2; cdr3_nt: TGTGCCAGCAGCCCCCCGGGCCTAGCCTTGGCCGGGGAGCTGTTTTTT; cdr3_aa: CASSPPGLALAGELFF
j_call: TRBJ1-1; clone_size: many; d_call: NA; v_call: TRBV18; cdr3_nt: TGTGCCAGCTCACCACGGACGGATAACACTGAAGCTTTCTTT; cdr3_aa: CASSPRTDNTEAFF
j_call: TRBJ1-4; clone_size: many; d_call: NA; v_call: TRBV28; cdr3_nt: TGTGCCAGCAGCCCTGAGTCCTTTAATGAAAAACTGTTTTTT; cdr3_aa: CASSPESFNEKLFF
j_call: TRBJ2-5; clone_size: few; d_call: NA; v_call: TRBV28; cdr3_nt: TGTGCCAGCAGTTTACCACACGGATTGGGTGCGGAGACCCAGTACTTC; cdr3_aa: CASSLPHGLGAETQYF
j_call: TRBJ2-7; clone_size: few; d_call: NA; v_call: TRBV5-5; cdr3_nt: TGTGCCAGCAGCCTAGTACTCTCGAGTGACGAGCAGTACTTC; cdr3_aa: CASSLVLSSDEQYF
j_call: TRBJ1-5; clone_size: many; d_call: NA; v_call: TRBV20-1; cdr3_nt: TGCAGTGCCATTCATGGAAATCAGCCCCAGCATTTT; cdr3_aa: CSAIHGNQPQHF
j_call: TRBJ1-6; clone_size: many; d_call: NA; v_call: TRBV20-1; cdr3_nt: TGCAGTGCAAGAGGAGGTCGGACTTCACCCCTCCACTTT; cdr3_aa: CSARGGRTSPLHF
j_call: TRBJ1-4; clone_size: many; d_call: NA; v_call: TRBV2; cdr3_nt: TGTGCCAGCAGTGGCGTGGGCGAAAAACTGTTTTTT; cdr3_aa: CASSGVGEKLFF
j_call: TRBJ2-7; clone_size: many; d_call: NA; v_call: TRBV12-3/TRBV12-4; cdr3_nt: TGTGCCAGCAGTTTCGGCCGGGGGTCCTACGAGCAGTACTTC; cdr3_aa: CASSFGRGSYEQYF
j_call: TRBJ2-1; clone_size: many; d_call: NA; v_call: TRBV28; cdr3_nt: TGTGCCAGCAGAGACTACAGCTCCTACAATGAGCAGTTCTTC; cdr3_aa: CASRDYSSYNEQFF
j_call: TRBJ2-5; clone_size: many; d_call: NA; v_call: TRBV4-3; cdr3_nt: TGCGCCAGCAGCCAAGCAATGGGGCGGGGTCAAGAGACCCAGTACTTC; cdr3_aa: CASSQAMGRGQETQYF